This T cell receptor (beta chain) was profiled in a study of T cell responses to AZD1222 COVID-19 vaccine. Clones were read by immunoSEQ multiplex PCR, and TCRdb kept only the in-frame ones, dropping some. The sample comprises some 150,000 clones, approximately 93% of which are singletons, and about 0.9% rests with the top ten. This CDR3 has 17 residues. This receptor was identified in an adult in good health. This material consisted of peripheral blood, taken on day 0 of AZD1222 vaccination. The chain uses TRBV21-1 and TRBJ2-1; whether TRBD1, the table's D call, matches the DNA was not checked. TRBV21-1 is an annotated pseudogene. CDR3 amino acids: CASSKGGGDRKHNEQFF. The DNA for the CDR3 is TGTGCCAGCAGCAAAGGGGGAGGGGACAGGAAACACAATGAGCAGTTCTTC.